The 21 T cell receptor beta chains presented below share a single source sample, sequenced in a study of T cell responses to AZD1222 COVID-19 vaccine. Assay: immunoSEQ multiplex PCR; the TCRdb copy retains only in-frame clones and omits some. The data hold 100,000 to 130,000 clones, with around 92% observed a single time. Here the sequenced sample was peripheral blood, taken on day 0 of AZD1222 vaccination. Receptor source: an adult in good health.

This clone has only a few counts. The V and J genes are TRBV9 and TRBJ2-1; D gene uncertain. This CDR3 has 15 residues. Trimming pared 3 bases from V and 9 bases from J, leaving 19 bases between. Germline V gene sequence: CDR1 SGDLS, CDR2 YYNGEE. CDR3 nucleotides: TGTGCCAGCAGCGCCACCTCTAGTGAGGTGGGTGAGCAGTTCTTC. It codes for CASSATSSEVGEQFF.

V is TRBV10-3 and J is TRBJ2-1; D not resolved. V shed 2 bases and J shed 7 bases, with 9 bases lying between them. Germline-derived CDR1 and CDR2 are ENHRY and SYGVKD. CDR3 length equals 13 residues. DNA for the CDR3: TGTGCCATCAGTGAGCGGAAAGGAAATGAGCAGTTCTTC. Its protein is CAISERKGNEQFF.

This chain joins TRBV15 and TRBJ2-1, with 7 positions matching TRBD2. The CDR3 spans 15 residues. V dropped 8 bases and J dropped 7; count of bases not matched to a gene: 14. Germline V lookup: CDR1 LNHNV, CDR2 YYDKDF (reference sequence). The CDR3 DNA sequence: TGTGCCACCCAGGAGAGGGAGGGCCTTGGTAATGAGCAGTTCTTC. Amino acid sequence: CATQEREGLGNEQFF.

J is TRBJ1-6 and V is TRBV18; D not certain. The CDR3 extends over 14 amino acids. Looked up from germline, CDR1 is KGHSH and CDR2 is LQKENI. V lost 3 bases and J 6 bases, leaving 9 bases between the germline ends. CDR3 sequence reads: CASSPDSSNSPLHF. Written as DNA, the CDR3 is TGTGCCAGCTCACCGGACTCAAGTAATTCACCCCTCCACTTT.

The V call is TRBV19, the J call TRBJ1-6; TRBD1 might be the D (6 bases). CDR3 length: 12 residues. The germline V and J ends were trimmed by 11 bases and 8 bases, with 13 bases remaining between them. Looked up from germline, CDR1 is LNHDA and CDR2 is SQIVND (reference sequence). The CDR3 nucleotides are TGTGCCCCAGAAAAGGGGGATTCACCCCTCCACTTT. This sequence encodes CAPEKGDSPLHF.

This chain connects TRBV4-3 to TRBJ1-6; D uncertain. Trimming took off 1 base at V and 3 bases at J, with 10 bases between the two ends. This CDR3 is 16 amino acids long. Germline V CDR1 and CDR2: LGHNA, YSLEER. Here the CDR3 DNA reads TGCGCCAGCAGCCAAGGGGCGCGGGACTATAATTCACCCCTCCACTTT. Protein sequence: CASSQGARDYNSPLHF.

With respect to this clone: At the DNA level, this CDR3 is encoded by other sequences in the same sample as well. The chain joins TRBV12-3 or TRBV12-4 to TRBJ2-7; D unclear. This CDR3 contains 11 residues. The V end lost 1 base, the J end lost 4 bases, and 2 bases lay between the germline ends. The CDR3 DNA reads as TGTGCCAGCAGTTTAGGTTACGAGCAGTACTTC. Translating it yields CASSLGYEQYF.

The chain combines TRBV28 with TRBJ1-2, with a weak D call TRBD1 (6 bases). This CDR3 contains 12 residues. Trimming left V 6 bases short and J 8 bases short, with 13 bases between. Germline-derived CDR1 and CDR2 are MDHEN and SYDVKM. CDR3 sequence: CASSYRAGGYTF. The CDR3 DNA reads as TGTGCCAGCAGCTACAGGGCTGGCGGCTACACCTTC.

The J gene is TRBJ1-2, the V gene TRBV27; 9 positions agree with TRBD1. J gave up 5 bases and V 6 bases, and 7 bases lay outside the gene matches. Germline-derived CDR1 and CDR2 are MNHEY and SMNVEV (reference sequence). The CDR3 covers 14 residues. The CDR3 coding sequence is TGTGCCAGCAGACCGAAGGGGACAGGGTATGGCTACACCTTC. Translation: CASRPKGTGYGYTF.

The chain joins TRBV6-1 to TRBJ2-7; 7 bases map to TRBD2. Unmatched junction bases numbered 10, after V lost 1 base and J lost 4 bases. The CDR3 sequence is 16 residues long. Germline CDR1 and CDR2: MNHNS and SASEGT. CDR3 loop: CASSEGPPGAGYEQYF. For the CDR3, the DNA is TGTGCCAGCAGTGAAGGGCCCCCCGGAGCGGGATACGAGCAGTACTTC.

The chain employs TRBV10-3 and TRBJ2-2; TRBD2 matches at 11 bases. The germline CDR1 and CDR2 sequences are ENHRY and SYGVKD. The CDR3 sequence is 16 residues long. Unmatched junction bases numbered 10, after V lost 6 bases and J lost 7 bases. The DNA of the CDR3 is TGTGCCATCAGGGGCCTAGCGGGAGGTTACGGCGGGGAGCTGTTTTTT. This sequence encodes CAIRGLAGGYGGELFF.

This chain uses TRBV6-4 with TRBJ2-3; maybe TRBD1 (6 bases). Trimming shortened V by 6 bases and J by 0 bases, and 13 bases separated the two germline ends. The CDR3 contains 15 residues. The germline V gene encodes CDR1 MRHNA and CDR2 SNTAGT. CDR3 nucleotide sequence: TGTGCCAGCAGCAAAACAGGGTTAAGCACAGATACGCAGTATTTT. This sequence encodes CASSKTGLSTDTQYF.

J is TRBJ2-5 and V is TRBV24-1; D uncertain. CDR3 length: 15 residues. Trimming took 4 bases from V and 2 from J, leaving 13 bases between them. Germline values: CDR1 KGHDR, CDR2 SFDVKD. The chain's CDR3 is CATSDPTHKQETQYF. CDR3 bases: TGTGCCACCAGTGACCCGACTCATAAACAAGAGACCCAGTACTTC.

The rearrangement uses TRBV7-9 and TRBJ2-1; possibly TRBD2 for D (6 bases). Germline values: CDR1 SEHNR, CDR2 FQNEAQ (reference sequence). V was clipped by 1 base and J by 7 bases, with 20 bases between them. The CDR3 length is 17 residues. The CDR3 bases are TGTGCCAGCAGCTTAGGGGCCGGAGGGGAAAACCATAATGAGCAGTTCTTC. It translates to CASSLGAGGENHNEQFF.

In its sample, this clone was seen once. The rearrangement uses TRBV27 and TRBJ1-1; TRBD1 matches 7 bases. Unmatched junction bases numbered 8, after V lost 7 bases and J lost 0 bases. Germline V gene sequence: CDR1 MNHEY, CDR2 SMNVEV (reference sequence). The length of the CDR3 is 15 residues. CDR3 in DNA: TGTGCCAGCACTACGAACAGGGGCCTGAACACTGAAGCTTTCTTT. Protein product: CASTTNRGLNTEAFF.

V usage is TRBV6-5 and J usage is TRBJ1-1, with no clear D. The CDR3 has 13 residues. Germline V gene lookup returns CDR1 MNHEY and CDR2 SVGAGI. Trimming removed 6 bases from V and 0 bases from J, with 8 bases in between. CDR3 region: CASSAEMNTEAFF. For the CDR3, the DNA is TGTGCCAGCAGCGCAGAGATGAACACTGAAGCTTTCTTT.

The V call is TRBV13, the J call TRBJ2-7; 8 bases align to TRBD2. With 3 bases clipped from V and 4 bases from J, the junction kept 5 bases outside the gene matches. Germline V gene data show CDR1 as PRHDT and CDR2 as FYEKMQ (reference sequence). The CDR3 sequence is 14 residues long. The CDR3 DNA reads as TGTGCCAGCAGCTTGAGCGGGAGTAAATACGAGCAGTACTTC. Translating it yields CASSLSGSKYEQYF.

V is TRBV6-5 and J is TRBJ2-7; D is perhaps TRBD1 or TRBD2 (5 bases each). CDR3 length equals 13 residues. Trimming took off 4 bases at V and 3 bases at J, with 10 bases between the two ends. CDR1 MNHEY and CDR2 SVGAGI come from the germline V gene. The DNA for the CDR3 is TGTGCCAGCAGTTGGGGACCGGGCTACGAGCAGTACTTC. Its protein is CASSWGPGYEQYF.

The J gene is TRBJ2-3, the V gene TRBV7-9, with 12 bases fitting TRBD2. The ends lost 4 bases at V and 3 bases at J; junction bases unmatched: 11. The V gene's germline CDR1 is SEHNR and CDR2 FQNEAQ (reference sequence). This CDR3 contains 18 residues. CDR3 in DNA: TGTGCCAGCAGCTCCCCCTCATCTAGCGGGAGGGGTACAGATACGCAGTATTTT. This gives the protein CASSSPSSSGRGTDTQYF.

The gene calls are TRBV10-3 and TRBJ2-1, with TRBD2 identical over 9 bases. V lost 11 bases and J lost 7; bases outside the gene matches: 12. Germline V gene lookup returns CDR1 ENHRY and CDR2 SYGVKD. This CDR3 is built from 14 residues. The CDR3 reads CALSVSGSRNEQFF. CDR3 nucleotides: TGTGCCTTATCGGTTAGCGGGAGTCGAAATGAGCAGTTCTTC.

The V call is TRBV10-2, the J call TRBJ1-4, with TRBD1 matching 8 bases. The CDR3 covers 13 residues. Germline CDR1 reads WSHSY; CDR2 reads SAAADI. The ends lost 7 bases at V and 7 bases at J; junction bases unmatched: 5. CDR3 in DNA: TGCGCCAGCAAGGACAGGGCGATTGAAAAACTGTTTTTT. This codes for CASKDRAIEKLFF.